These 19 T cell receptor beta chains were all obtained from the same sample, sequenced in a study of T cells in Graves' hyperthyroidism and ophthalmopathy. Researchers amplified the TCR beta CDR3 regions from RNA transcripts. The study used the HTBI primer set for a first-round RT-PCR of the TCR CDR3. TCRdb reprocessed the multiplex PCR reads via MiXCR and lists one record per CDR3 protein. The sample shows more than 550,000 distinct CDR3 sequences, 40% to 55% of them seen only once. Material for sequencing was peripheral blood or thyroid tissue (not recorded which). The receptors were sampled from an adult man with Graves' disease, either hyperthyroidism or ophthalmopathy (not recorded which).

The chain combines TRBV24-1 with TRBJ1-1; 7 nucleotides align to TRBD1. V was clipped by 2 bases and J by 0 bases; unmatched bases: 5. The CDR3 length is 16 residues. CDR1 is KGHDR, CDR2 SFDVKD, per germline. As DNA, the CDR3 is TGTGCCACCAGTGATTCCCAGACAGGGCTGAACACTGAAGCTTTCTTT. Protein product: CATSDSQTGLNTEAFF.

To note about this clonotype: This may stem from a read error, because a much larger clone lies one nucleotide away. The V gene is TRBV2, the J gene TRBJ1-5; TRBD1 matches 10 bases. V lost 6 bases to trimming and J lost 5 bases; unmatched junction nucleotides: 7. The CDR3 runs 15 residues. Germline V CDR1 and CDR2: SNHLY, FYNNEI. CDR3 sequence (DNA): TGTGCCAGCAGGGTCGGACAGGGGGGCGATCAGCCCCAGCATTTT. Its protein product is CASRVGQGGDQPQHF. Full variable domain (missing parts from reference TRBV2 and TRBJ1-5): EPEVTQTPSHQVTQMGQEVILRCVPISNHLYFYWYRQILGQKVEFLVSFYNNEISEKSEIFDDQFSVERPDGSNFTLKIRSTKLEDSAMYFCASRVGQGGDQPQHFGDGTRLSIL.

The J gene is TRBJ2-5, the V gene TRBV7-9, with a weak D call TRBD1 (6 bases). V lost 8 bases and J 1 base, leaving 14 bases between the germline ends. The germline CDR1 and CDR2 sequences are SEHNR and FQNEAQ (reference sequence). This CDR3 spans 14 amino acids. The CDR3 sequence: CASSSGTPQETQYF. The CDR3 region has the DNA TGTGCCAGCTCGTCCGGGACACCCCAAGAGACCCAGTACTTC.

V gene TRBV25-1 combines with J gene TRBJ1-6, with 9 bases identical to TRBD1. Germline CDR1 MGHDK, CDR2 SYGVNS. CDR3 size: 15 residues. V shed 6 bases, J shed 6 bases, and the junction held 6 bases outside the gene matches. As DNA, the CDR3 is TGTGCCAGCAGACAACAGGGGGCCCTTAATTCACCCCTCCACTTT. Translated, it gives CASRQQGALNSPLHF.

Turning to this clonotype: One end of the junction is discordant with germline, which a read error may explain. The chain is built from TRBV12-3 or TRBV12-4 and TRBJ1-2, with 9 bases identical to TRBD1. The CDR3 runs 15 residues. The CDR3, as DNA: TGTGCCATCAGTGTGGCCGGGACAGGGAGCTATGGCTACACCTTC. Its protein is CAISVAGTGSYGYTF.

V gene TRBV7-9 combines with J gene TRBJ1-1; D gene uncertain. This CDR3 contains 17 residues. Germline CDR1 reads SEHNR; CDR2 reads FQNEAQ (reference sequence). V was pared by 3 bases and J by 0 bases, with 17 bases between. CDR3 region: CASSLASGFGMNTEAFF. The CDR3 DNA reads TGTGCCAGCAGCTTGGCCTCTGGGTTTGGAATGAACACTGAAGCTTTCTTT. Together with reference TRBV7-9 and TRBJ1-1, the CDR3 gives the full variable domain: DTGVSQNPRHKITKRGQNVTFRCDPISEHNRLYWYRQTLGQGPEFLTYFQNEAQLEKSRLLSDRFSAERPKGSFSTLEIQRTEQGDSAMYLCASSLASGFGMNTEAFFGQGTRLTVV.

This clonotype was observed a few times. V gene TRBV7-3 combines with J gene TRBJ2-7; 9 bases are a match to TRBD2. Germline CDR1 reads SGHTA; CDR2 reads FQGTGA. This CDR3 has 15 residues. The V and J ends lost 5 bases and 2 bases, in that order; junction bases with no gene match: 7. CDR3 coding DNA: TGTGCCAGCAGCCAAATGGCGGGAGGGCCCTACGAGCAGTACTTC. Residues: CASSQMAGGPYEQYF.

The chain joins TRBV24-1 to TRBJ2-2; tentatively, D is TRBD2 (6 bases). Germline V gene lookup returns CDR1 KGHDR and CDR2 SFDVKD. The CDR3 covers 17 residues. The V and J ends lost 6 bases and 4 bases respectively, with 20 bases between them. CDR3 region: CATSTTGEGLSTGELFF. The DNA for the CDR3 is TGTGCCACCAGTACTACGGGGGAAGGTTTGAGCACCGGGGAGCTGTTTTTT.

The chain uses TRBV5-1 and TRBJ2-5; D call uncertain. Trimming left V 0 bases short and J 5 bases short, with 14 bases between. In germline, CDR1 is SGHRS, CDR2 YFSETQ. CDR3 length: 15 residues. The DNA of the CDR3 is TGCGCCAGCAGCTTGGAGGGTCGGTACGGGGAGACCCAGTACTTC. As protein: CASSLEGRYGETQYF.

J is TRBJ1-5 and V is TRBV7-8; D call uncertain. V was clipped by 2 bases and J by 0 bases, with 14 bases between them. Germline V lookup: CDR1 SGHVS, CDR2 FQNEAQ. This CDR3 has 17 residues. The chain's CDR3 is CASSLRSYEDSNQPQHF. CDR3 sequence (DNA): TGTGCCAGCAGCTTAAGAAGTTACGAGGATAGCAATCAGCCCCAGCATTTT.

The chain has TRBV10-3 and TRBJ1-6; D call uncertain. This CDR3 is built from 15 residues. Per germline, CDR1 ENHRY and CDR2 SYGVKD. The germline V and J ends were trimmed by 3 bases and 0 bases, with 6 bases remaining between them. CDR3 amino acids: CAISDKNSYNSPLHF. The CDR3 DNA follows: TGTGCCATCAGTGACAAAAACTCCTATAATTCACCCCTCCACTTT.

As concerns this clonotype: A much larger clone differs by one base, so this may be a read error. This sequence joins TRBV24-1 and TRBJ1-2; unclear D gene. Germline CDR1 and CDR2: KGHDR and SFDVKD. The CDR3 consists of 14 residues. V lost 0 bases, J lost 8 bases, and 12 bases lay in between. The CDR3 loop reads CATSDLRRTRGYTF. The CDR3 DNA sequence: TGTGCCACCAGTGATTTGAGACGGACCAGAGGCTACACCTTC.

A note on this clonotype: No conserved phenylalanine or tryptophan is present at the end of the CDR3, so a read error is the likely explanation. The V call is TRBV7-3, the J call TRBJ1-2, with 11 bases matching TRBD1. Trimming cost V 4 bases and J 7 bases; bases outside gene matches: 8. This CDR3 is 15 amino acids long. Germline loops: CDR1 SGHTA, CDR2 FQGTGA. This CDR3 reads CASSYGQGAVLGYTL. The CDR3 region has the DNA TGTGCCAGCAGCTACGGACAGGGGGCCGTACTTGGCTACACCCTC.

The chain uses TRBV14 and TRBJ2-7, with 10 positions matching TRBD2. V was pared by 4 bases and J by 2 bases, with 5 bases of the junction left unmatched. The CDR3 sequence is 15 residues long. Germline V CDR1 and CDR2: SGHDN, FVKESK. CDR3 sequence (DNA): TGTGCCAGCAGCCGAGAGCTAGCGGGAGCCTACGAGCAGTACTTC. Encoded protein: CASSRELAGAYEQYF.

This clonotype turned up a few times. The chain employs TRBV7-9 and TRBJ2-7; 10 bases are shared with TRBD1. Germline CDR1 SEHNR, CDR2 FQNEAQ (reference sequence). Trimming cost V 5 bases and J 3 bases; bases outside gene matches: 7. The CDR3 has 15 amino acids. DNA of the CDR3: TGTGCCAGCAGCCCTCCGGGACAGGGGAACTACGAGCAGTACTTC. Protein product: CASSPPGQGNYEQYF.

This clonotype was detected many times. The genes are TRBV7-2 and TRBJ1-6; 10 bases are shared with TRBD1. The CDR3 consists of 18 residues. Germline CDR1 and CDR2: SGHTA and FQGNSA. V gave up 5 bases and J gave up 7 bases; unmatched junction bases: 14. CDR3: CASSLLGPTGGTNSPLHF. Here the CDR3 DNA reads TGTGCCAGCAGCCTCTTAGGTCCGACAGGGGGCACCAATTCACCCCTCCACTTT.

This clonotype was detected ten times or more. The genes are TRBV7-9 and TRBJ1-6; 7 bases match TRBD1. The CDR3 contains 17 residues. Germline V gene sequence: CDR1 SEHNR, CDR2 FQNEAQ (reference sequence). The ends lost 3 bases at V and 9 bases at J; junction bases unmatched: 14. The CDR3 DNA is TGTGCCAGCAGCTTGAGGGCAGGGACAGCCGTCCGTTCACCCCTCCACTTT. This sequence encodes CASSLRAGTAVRSPLHF.

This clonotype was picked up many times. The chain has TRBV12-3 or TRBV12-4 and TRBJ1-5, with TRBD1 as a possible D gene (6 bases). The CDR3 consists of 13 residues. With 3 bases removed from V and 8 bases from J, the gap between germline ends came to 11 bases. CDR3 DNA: TGTGCCAGCAGTTTCGCTTACAGGGAGCCCCAGCATTTT. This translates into CASSFAYREPQHF.

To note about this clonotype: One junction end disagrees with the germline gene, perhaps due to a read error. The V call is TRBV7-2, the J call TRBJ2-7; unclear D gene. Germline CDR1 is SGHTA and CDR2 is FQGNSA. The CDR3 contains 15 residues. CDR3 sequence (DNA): TGTGCCAGCAGCCAAGCTTCAGGTTCTACCTACGAGCAATACTTC. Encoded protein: CASSQASGSTYEQYF.